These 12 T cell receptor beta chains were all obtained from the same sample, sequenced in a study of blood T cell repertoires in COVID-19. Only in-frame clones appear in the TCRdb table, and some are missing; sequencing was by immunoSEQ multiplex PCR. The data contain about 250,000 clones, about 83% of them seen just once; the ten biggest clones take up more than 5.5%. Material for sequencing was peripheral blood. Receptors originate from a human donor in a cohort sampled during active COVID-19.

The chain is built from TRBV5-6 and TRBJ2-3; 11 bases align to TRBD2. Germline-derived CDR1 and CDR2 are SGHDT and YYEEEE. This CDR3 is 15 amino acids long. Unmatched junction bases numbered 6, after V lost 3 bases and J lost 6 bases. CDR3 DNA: TGTGCCAGCAGCTCGGGACTAGCGGCCAGGGATACGCAGTATTTT. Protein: CASSSGLAARDTQYF.

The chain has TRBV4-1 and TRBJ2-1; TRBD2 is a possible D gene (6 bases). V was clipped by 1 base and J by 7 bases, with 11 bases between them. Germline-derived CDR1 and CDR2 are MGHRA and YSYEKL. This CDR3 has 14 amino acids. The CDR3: CASSQGREVNEQFF. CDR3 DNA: TGCGCCAGCAGCCAAGGGAGGGAAGTAAATGAGCAGTTCTTC.

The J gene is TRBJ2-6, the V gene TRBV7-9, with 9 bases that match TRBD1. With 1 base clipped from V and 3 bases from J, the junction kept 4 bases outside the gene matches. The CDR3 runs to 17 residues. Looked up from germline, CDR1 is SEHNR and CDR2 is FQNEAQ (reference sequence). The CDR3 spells CASSLGDRAYGANVLTF. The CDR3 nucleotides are TGTGCCAGCAGCTTAGGGGACAGGGCTTATGGGGCCAACGTCCTGACTTTC.

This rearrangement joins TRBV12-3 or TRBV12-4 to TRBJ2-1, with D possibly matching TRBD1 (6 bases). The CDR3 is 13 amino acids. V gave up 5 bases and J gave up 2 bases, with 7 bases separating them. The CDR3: CASSRQAYNEQFF. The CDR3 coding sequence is TGTGCCAGCAGTCGACAGGCCTACAATGAGCAGTTCTTC.

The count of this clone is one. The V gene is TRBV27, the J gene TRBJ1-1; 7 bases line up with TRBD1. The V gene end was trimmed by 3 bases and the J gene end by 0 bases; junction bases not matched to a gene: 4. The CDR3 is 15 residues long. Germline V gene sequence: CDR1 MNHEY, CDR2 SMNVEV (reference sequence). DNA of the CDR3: TGTGCCAGCAGTTTTACAGGGGCGTTGAACACTGAAGCTTTCTTT. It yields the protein CASSFTGALNTEAFF.

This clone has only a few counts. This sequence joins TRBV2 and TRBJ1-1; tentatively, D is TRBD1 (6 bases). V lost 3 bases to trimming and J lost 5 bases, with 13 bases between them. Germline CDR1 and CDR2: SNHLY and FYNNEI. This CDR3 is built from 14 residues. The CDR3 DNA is TGTGCCAGCAGTGAGTTAACAGGGAGAACTGAAGCTTTCTTT. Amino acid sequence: CASSELTGRTEAFF. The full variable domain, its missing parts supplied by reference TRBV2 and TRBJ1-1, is EPEVTQTPSHQVTQMGQEVILRCVPISNHLYFYWYRQILGQKVEFLVSFYNNEISEKSEIFDDQFSVERPDGSNFTLKIRSTKLEDSAMYFCASSELTGRTEAFFGQGTRLTVV.

The CDR3 sequence is CASSIRAGQINQPQHF. The CDR3 bases are TGTGCCAGTAGTATACGGGCAGGACAGATAAATCAGCCCCAGCATTTT. The chain is built from TRBV19 and TRBJ1-5; D is possibly TRBD1 (6 bases). The CDR3 length is 16 residues. The germline V and J ends were trimmed by 2 bases and 4 bases, with 15 bases remaining between them. The germline gives CDR1 LNHDA, CDR2 SQIVND (reference sequence).

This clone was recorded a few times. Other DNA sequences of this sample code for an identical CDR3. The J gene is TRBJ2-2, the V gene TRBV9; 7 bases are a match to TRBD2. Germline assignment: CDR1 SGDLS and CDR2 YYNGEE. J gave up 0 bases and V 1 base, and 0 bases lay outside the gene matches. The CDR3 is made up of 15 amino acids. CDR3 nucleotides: TGTGCCAGCAGCGTACTAGCGGCGAACACCGGGGAGCTGTTTTTT. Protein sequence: CASSVLAANTGELFF.

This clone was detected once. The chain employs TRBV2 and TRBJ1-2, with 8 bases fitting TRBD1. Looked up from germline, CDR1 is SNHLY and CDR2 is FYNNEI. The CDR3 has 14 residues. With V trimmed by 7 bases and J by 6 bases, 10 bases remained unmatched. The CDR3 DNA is TGTGCCAGCATCGAGACAGGGGAAGGGAATGGCTACACCTTC. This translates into CASIETGEGNGYTF. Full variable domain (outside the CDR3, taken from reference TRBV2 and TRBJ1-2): EPEVTQTPSHQVTQMGQEVILRCVPISNHLYFYWYRQILGQKVEFLVSFYNNEISEKSEIFDDQFSVERPDGSNFTLKIRSTKLEDSAMYFCASIETGEGNGYTFGSGTRLTVV.

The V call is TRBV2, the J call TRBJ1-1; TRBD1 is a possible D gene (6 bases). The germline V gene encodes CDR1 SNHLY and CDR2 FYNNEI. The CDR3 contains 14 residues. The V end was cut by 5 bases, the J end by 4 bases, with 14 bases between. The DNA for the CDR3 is TGTGCCAGCAGTCCTACAGGGCCCAGCACTGAAGCTTTCTTT. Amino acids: CASSPTGPSTEAFF.

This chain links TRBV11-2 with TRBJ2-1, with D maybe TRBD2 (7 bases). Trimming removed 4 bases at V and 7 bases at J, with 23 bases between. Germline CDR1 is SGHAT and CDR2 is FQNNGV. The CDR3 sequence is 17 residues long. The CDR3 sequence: CASSSPRGGGMRNEQFF. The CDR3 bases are TGTGCCAGCAGCTCCCCCCGAGGGGGGGGGATGCGGAATGAGCAGTTCTTC.

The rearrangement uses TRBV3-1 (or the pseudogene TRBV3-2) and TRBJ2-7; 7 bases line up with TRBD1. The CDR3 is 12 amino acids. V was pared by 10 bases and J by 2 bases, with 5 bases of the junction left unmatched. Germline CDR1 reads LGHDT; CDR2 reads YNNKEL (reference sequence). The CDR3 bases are TGTGCCACCCGGGACAGAGCCTACGAGCAGTACTTC. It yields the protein CATRDRAYEQYF.